This T cell receptor (beta chain) was captured in a study of T-cell memory formation after mild COVID-19. Whole-study findings and limits: Memory sampled before infection contained some responding clones, suggesting cross-reactive memory joined. CD8+ contracting clones occupied EMRA, while CD4+ ones occupied mainly CM and EM.

This clonotype was observed a few times. Its antigen is unidentified. The length of the CDR3 is 13 residues. CDR1 is SGHTA, CDR2 FQGTGA, per germline. V lost 8 bases and J lost 0, with 10 bases in between. cDNA libraries for TCR alpha and TCR beta, carrying sample barcodes and UMIs, came from 5'RACE with constant-segment primers. TCRdb re-derived calls from the 5' RACE reads in MiXCR, one entry per CDR3 protein. The sample lists around 180,000 distinct CDR3 sequences, roughly 17% occurring once. The TCR comes from an adult woman who had mild COVID-19 (a few samples of this study predate the infection). Cell type and time point are not known. Sequencing was done on a sample of PBMCs or a T cell subset sorted from them (not recorded which). The chain recombines TRBV7-3 with TRBJ2-5; D remains unclear. The CDR3 here is CASSGLNQETQYF. CDR3 bases: TGTGCCAGCTCGGGCCTTAACCAAGAGACCCAGTACTTC.